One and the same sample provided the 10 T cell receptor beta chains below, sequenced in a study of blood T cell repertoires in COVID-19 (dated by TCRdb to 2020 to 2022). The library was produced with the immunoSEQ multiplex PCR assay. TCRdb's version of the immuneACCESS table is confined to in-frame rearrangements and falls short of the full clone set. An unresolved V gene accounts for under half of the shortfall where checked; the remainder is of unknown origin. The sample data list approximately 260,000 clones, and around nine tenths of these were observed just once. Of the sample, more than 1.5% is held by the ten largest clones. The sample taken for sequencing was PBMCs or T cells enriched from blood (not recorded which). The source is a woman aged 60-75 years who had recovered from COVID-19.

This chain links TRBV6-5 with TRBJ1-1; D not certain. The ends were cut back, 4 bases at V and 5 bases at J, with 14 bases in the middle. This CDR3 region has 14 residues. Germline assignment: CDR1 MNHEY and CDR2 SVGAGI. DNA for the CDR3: TGTGCCAGCAGTTCATGGCTTTCGGGGACTGAAGCTTTCTTT. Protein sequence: CASSSWLSGTEAFF.

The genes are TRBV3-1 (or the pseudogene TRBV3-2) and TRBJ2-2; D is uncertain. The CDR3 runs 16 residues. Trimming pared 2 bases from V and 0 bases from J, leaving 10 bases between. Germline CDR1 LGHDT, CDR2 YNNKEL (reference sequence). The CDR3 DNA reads TGTGCCAGCAGCCAACGCAGACTGACGAACACCGGGGAGCTGTTTTTT. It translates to CASSQRRLTNTGELFF.

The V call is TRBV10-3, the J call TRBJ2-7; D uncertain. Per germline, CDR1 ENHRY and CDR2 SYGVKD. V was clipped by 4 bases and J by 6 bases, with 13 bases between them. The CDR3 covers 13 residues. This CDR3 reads CAISVQTLAEQYF. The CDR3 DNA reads TGTGCCATCAGTGTACAGACCCTCGCCGAGCAGTACTTC.

This CDR3 is CASSQTDRFIFGYTF. The DNA of the CDR3 is TGTGCCAGCAGCCAAACCGACAGGTTTATATTTGGCTACACCTTC. This chain links TRBV3-1 (or the pseudogene TRBV3-2) with TRBJ1-2, with D maybe TRBD1 (6 bases). V lost 2 bases and J lost 7, with 17 bases in between. Germline CDR1 LGHDT, CDR2 YNNKEL (reference sequence). This CDR3 spans 15 amino acids.

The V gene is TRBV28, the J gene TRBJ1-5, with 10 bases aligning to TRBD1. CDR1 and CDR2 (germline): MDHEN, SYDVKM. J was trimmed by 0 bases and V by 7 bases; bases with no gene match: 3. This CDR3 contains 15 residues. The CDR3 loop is CASIRQGASNQPQHF. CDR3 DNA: TGTGCCAGCATCAGACAGGGGGCTAGCAATCAGCCCCAGCATTTT.

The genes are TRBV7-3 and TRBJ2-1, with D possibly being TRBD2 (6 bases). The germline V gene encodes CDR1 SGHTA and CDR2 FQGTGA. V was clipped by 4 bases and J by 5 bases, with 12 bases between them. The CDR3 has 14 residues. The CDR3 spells CASSSSGPHNEQFF. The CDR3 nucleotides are TGTGCCAGCAGCTCCAGCGGGCCCCACAATGAGCAGTTCTTC.

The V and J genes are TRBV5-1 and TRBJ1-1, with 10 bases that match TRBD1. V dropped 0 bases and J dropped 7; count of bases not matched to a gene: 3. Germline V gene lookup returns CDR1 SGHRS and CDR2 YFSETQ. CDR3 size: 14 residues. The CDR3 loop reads CASSLDGTGDEAFF. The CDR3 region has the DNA TGCGCCAGCAGCTTGGATGGGACAGGGGATGAAGCTTTCTTT.

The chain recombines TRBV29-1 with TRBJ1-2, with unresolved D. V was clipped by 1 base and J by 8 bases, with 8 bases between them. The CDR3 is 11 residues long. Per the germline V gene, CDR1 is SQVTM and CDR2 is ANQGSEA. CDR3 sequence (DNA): TGCAGCGTTGAAGTGCGGGTGGGCTACACCTTC. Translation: CSVEVRVGYTF.

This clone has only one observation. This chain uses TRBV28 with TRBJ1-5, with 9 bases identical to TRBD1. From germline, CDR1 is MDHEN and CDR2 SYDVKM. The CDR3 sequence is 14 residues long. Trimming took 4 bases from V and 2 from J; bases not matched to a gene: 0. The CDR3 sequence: CASSWDRGNQPQHF. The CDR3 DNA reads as TGTGCCAGCAGTTGGGACAGGGGCAATCAGCCCCAGCATTTT.

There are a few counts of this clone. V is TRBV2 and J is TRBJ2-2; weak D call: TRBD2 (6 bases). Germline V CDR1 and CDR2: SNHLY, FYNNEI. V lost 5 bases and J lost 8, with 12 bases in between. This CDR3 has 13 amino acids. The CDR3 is CASSPNGRGELFF. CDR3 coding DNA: TGTGCCAGCAGTCCCAATGGGAGGGGGGAGCTGTTTTTT. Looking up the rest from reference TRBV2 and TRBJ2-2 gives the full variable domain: EPEVTQTPSHQVTQMGQEVILRCVPISNHLYFYWYRQILGQKVEFLVSFYNNEISEKSEIFDDQFSVERPDGSNFTLKIRSTKLEDSAMYFCASSPNGRGELFFGEGSRLTVL.